The 29 T cell receptor beta chains reported below all come from one sample, sequenced in a study of PD-1 blockade in classical Hodgkin lymphoma. The data were produced by immunoSEQ multiplex PCR, yet TCRdb's version contains in-frame clones alone and is incomplete. Of more than 90,000 clones in the sample, roughly 76% were seen once. After autologous stem cell transplantation all patients relapsed, and prior brentuximab vedotin exposure differed between cohorts. This specimen was peripheral blood mononuclear cells (PBMCs), taken before the second cycle of nivolumab. Every receptor here comes from a human donor with classical Hodgkin lymphoma.

The V and J genes are TRBV30 and TRBJ2-7; 9 positions agree with TRBD1. Germline lookup yields CDR1 GTSNPN and CDR2 SVGIG (reference sequence). This CDR3 is 13 amino acids long. With V trimmed by 5 bases and J by 13 bases, 15 bases remained unmatched. CDR3 residues: CAWDPGTGLVIYF. In DNA, the CDR3 is TGTGCCTGGGATCCCGGGACAGGGTTGGTCATATACTTC.

The chain uses TRBV7-3 and TRBJ2-1; 7 bases match TRBD2. CDR1 SGHTA and CDR2 FQGTGA come from the germline V gene. The CDR3 has 16 amino acids. J lost 8 bases, V lost 5 bases, and 15 bases had no gene match. CDR3 region: CASSRAGLGGIDEQFF. DNA of the CDR3: TGTGCCAGCAGCCGGGCCGGACTAGGAGGGATCGATGAGCAGTTCTTC. The whole variable domain, filled in from reference TRBV7-3 and TRBJ2-1, reads GAGVSQTPSNKVTEKGKYVELRCDPISGHTALYWYRQSLGQGPEFLIYFQGTGAADDSGLPNDRFFAVRPEGSVSTLKIQRTERGDSAVYLCASSRAGLGGIDEQFFGPGTRLTVL.

This sequence joins TRBV7-9 and TRBJ1-5; D gene unclear. CDR3 size: 12 residues. Trimming left V 1 base short and J 6 bases short, with 4 bases between. CDR1 is SEHNR and CDR2 is FQNEAQ in the germline V gene (reference sequence). CDR3 sequence (DNA): TGTGCCAGCAGCTTAGTCGGTCAGCCCCAGCATTTT. Protein: CASSLVGQPQHF.

The V and J genes are TRBV4-2 and TRBJ2-1; no clear D. Germline V gene data show CDR1 as LGHNA and CDR2 as YNFKEQ. The CDR3 consists of 18 residues. Trimming removed 0 bases from V and 4 bases from J, with 19 bases in between. The CDR3 loop is CASSQESLQTEYYNEQFF. DNA of the CDR3: TGTGCCAGCAGCCAAGAATCTTTACAGACCGAATATTACAATGAGCAGTTCTTC.

The chain recombines TRBV5-4 with TRBJ2-1, with D hard to call. Germline CDR1 is SGHNT and CDR2 is YYREEE (reference sequence). V lost 4 bases and J 0 bases, leaving 17 bases between the germline ends. This CDR3 is built from 17 residues. CDR3 coding DNA: TGTGCCAGCAGCCCCCCGTTGGGTCCAAGCTCCTACAATGAGCAGTTCTTC. Protein product: CASSPPLGPSSYNEQFF.

This chain connects TRBV7-6 to TRBJ2-4; D unresolved. The CDR3 covers 13 residues. Germline CDR1 reads SGHVS; CDR2 reads FNYEAQ. The germline V and J ends were trimmed by 2 bases and 5 bases, with 7 bases remaining between them. This chain's CDR3 is CASSLSAENIQYF. The CDR3 nucleotides read TGTGCCAGCAGCTTATCGGCGGAAAACATTCAGTACTTC.

V usage is TRBV6-4 and J usage is TRBJ2-2, with TRBD2 matching over 8 bases. The germline gives CDR1 MRHNA, CDR2 SNTAGT. The V and J ends lost 5 bases and 0 bases, in that order; junction bases with no gene match: 5. This CDR3 has 16 amino acids. As DNA, the CDR3 is TGTGCCAGCAGTCCATTAGCGGGAACGAACACCGGGGAGCTGTTTTTT. This gives the protein CASSPLAGTNTGELFF.

In nucleotides, the CDR3 is TGTGCCAGCAGGAGCGCCGGGACAGGCGACGGCTACACCTTC. As protein: CASRSAGTGDGYTF. The chain has TRBV11-2 and TRBJ1-2; 8 nucleotides agree with TRBD1. The germline V gene has CDR1 SGHAT and CDR2 FQNNGV. The trim removed 6 bases at V and 8 bases at J, leaving 11 bases unmatched. This CDR3 spans 14 amino acids.

In its sample, this clone was seen a few times. The CDR3 coding sequence is TGCGCCAGCAGCCCCCAACCAGGGCACTCCTACGAGCAGTACTTC. It is translated as CASSPQPGHSYEQYF. The genes are TRBV5-1 and TRBJ2-7, with D tentatively TRBD1 (5 bases). The CDR3 sequence is 15 residues long. CDR1 is SGHRS and CDR2 is YFSETQ in the germline V gene. The V gene lost 4 bases and the J gene lost 0 bases, with 14 bases spanning the gap. The full variable domain, rest sourced from reference TRBV5-1 and TRBJ2-7, is KAGVTQTPRYLIKTRGQQVTLSCSPISGHRSVSWYQQTPGQGLQFLFEYFSETQRNKGNFPGRFSGRQFSNSRSEMNVSTLELGDSALYLCASSPQPGHSYEQYFGPGTRLTVT.

This clone appeared a single time. V and J are TRBV6-1 and TRBJ1-3; 7 bases are a match to TRBD1. Germline-derived CDR1 and CDR2 are MNHNS and SASEGT. The CDR3 consists of 15 residues. V shed 5 bases and J 1 base; nucleotides not matched to a gene: 5. This CDR3 reads CASSPRGFSGNTIYF. CDR3 in DNA: TGTGCCAGCAGTCCCAGGGGGTTTTCTGGAAACACCATATATTTT.

V is TRBV11-1 and J is TRBJ2-7; TRBD1 matches at 8 bases. Looked up from germline, CDR1 is SGHAT and CDR2 is FQDESV (reference sequence). Trimming took 0 bases from V and 2 from J; bases not matched to a gene: 3. The CDR3 is made up of 15 amino acids. The CDR3 DNA reads as TGTGCCAGCAGCTTAGCTGGCAGGGGGCCCTACGAGCAGTACTTC. Translated: CASSLAGRGPYEQYF. The full variable domain, completed using reference TRBV11-1 and TRBJ2-7, is EAEVAQSPRYKITEKSQAVAFWCDPISGHATLYWYRQILGQGPELLVQFQDESVVDDSQLPKDRFSAERLKGVDSTLKIQPAELGDSAMYLCASSLAGRGPYEQYFGPGTRLTVT.

J is TRBJ2-3 and V is TRBV2, with 9 bases matching TRBD1. Germline lookup yields CDR1 SNHLY and CDR2 FYNNEI. The CDR3 is 14 amino acids. With V trimmed by 7 bases and J by 4 bases, 6 bases remained unmatched. Here the CDR3 DNA reads TGTGCCAGCATTAAGGACAGGGGAGCAGATACGCAGTATTTT. Residues: CASIKDRGADTQYF.

The chain has TRBV5-1 and TRBJ2-5; D possibly corresponds to TRBD1 (5 bases). The V and J ends lost 4 bases and 1 base respectively, with 11 bases between them. The V gene's germline CDR1 is SGHRS and CDR2 YFSETQ. The CDR3 has 14 residues. CDR3 residues: CASSVQQVQETQYF. For the CDR3, the DNA is TGCGCCAGCAGCGTCCAACAGGTCCAAGAGACCCAGTACTTC.

The chain carries TRBV10-2 and TRBJ2-7; D is ambiguous. The V gene lost 6 bases and the J gene lost 3 bases, with 12 bases spanning the gap. CDR1 WSHSY and CDR2 SAAADI come from the germline V gene. CDR3 length: 13 residues. CDR3 nucleotides: TGCGCCAGCAGGGACCCCAAAGACTACGAGCAGTACTTC. It specifies CASRDPKDYEQYF.

The genes are TRBV5-6 and TRBJ2-7, with D possibly being TRBD2 (6 bases). CDR3 length: 12 residues. V lost 10 bases and J 6 bases, leaving 17 bases between the germline ends. Germline V lookup: CDR1 SGHDT, CDR2 YYEEEE. CDR3 in amino acids: CAAGLASGEQYF. CDR3 sequence (DNA): TGTGCCGCGGGGCTGGCCTCGGGCGAGCAGTACTTC.

The chain has TRBV2 and TRBJ2-1, with 7 nucleotides matching TRBD2. J gave up 9 bases and V 1 base, and 9 bases lay outside the gene matches. The CDR3 length is 15 residues. Looked up from germline, CDR1 is SNHLY and CDR2 is FYNNEI. CDR3 sequence reads: CASSEGVPGRGEQFF. CDR3 nucleotide sequence: TGTGCCAGCAGTGAAGGGGTCCCTGGGAGGGGTGAGCAGTTCTTC.

The V gene is TRBV28, the J gene TRBJ2-7, with 9 bases aligning to TRBD1. The CDR3 contains 16 residues. The J segment lost 1 base and the V segment lost 4 bases, leaving 8 bases of the junction unmatched. Germline-derived CDR1 and CDR2 are MDHEN and SYDVKM. CDR3 DNA: TGTGCCAGCAGTTCAATTTGGGGGACAGGGTCCTACGAGCAGTACTTC. Translated, it gives CASSSIWGTGSYEQYF.

The chain combines TRBV7-8 with TRBJ1-1; TRBD1 is a possible D gene (6 bases). V lost 0 bases and J lost 3, with 14 bases in between. The germline V gene encodes CDR1 SGHVS and CDR2 FQNEAQ. The CDR3 has 16 amino acids. The CDR3 DNA follows: TGTGCCAGCAGCTTAGCGCCGGCAGGGGTTGACACTGAAGCTTTCTTT. It codes for CASSLAPAGVDTEAFF.

The chain combines TRBV10-3 with TRBJ2-1; 13 nucleotides align to TRBD2. Unmatched junction bases numbered 9, after V lost 8 bases and J lost 5 bases. Germline assignment: CDR1 ENHRY and CDR2 SYGVKD. The CDR3 has 16 amino acids. CDR3 sequence (DNA): TGTGCCATCTCTAGCTCCGGGACTAGCGGGAACAATGAGCAGTTCTTC. Its protein is CAISSSGTSGNNEQFF.

In this sample, this clone turned up many times. The V and J genes are TRBV5-1 and TRBJ1-4; possible D gene TRBD1, 6 bases. CDR1 and CDR2 (germline): SGHRS, YFSETQ. V lost 0 bases, J lost 7 bases, and 13 bases lay in between. The CDR3 is made up of 15 amino acids. The CDR3 reads CASSLGRGQGEKLFF. The CDR3 region has the DNA TGCGCCAGCAGCTTGGGTCGGGGGCAAGGTGAAAAACTGTTTTTT.

Only a few counts were recorded for this clone. The rearrangement links TRBV18 to TRBJ1-3; no reliable D call. This CDR3 region has 14 residues. CDR1 is KGHSH, CDR2 LQKENI, per germline. Trimming removed 4 bases at V and 0 bases at J, with 7 bases between. This chain's CDR3 is CASSRESSGNTIYF. The CDR3 DNA reads as TGTGCCAGCTCACGGGAGAGCTCTGGAAACACCATATATTTT.

This clone was observed once. The chain carries TRBV11-2 and TRBJ2-1; 7 bases align to TRBD1. The V segment lost 1 base and the J segment 15 bases; nucleotides outside the gene matches: 6. Germline-derived CDR1 and CDR2 are SGHAT and FQNNGV. This CDR3 is built from 12 residues. The CDR3 nucleotides are TGTGCCAGCAGCTTAGTTACGACAGGGATGTTCTTC. Encoded protein: CASSLVTTGMFF.

The DNA for the CDR3 is TGTGCCAGCAGCCTAAGGGGGCAGAACACTGAAGCTTTCTTT. Protein product: CASSLRGQNTEAFF. The chain combines TRBV4-2 with TRBJ1-1; TRBD1 aligns across 7 bases. The junction had 3 bases not matched to a gene; V was cut back by 4 bases and J by 1 base. Per the germline V gene, CDR1 is LGHNA and CDR2 is YNFKEQ. The CDR3 contains 14 residues.

V gene TRBV7-2 combines with J gene TRBJ2-1, with D perhaps being TRBD1 or TRBD2 (5 bases each). The CDR3 totals 13 residues. Trimming shortened V by 4 bases and J by 6 bases, and 10 bases separated the two germline ends. Germline V lookup: CDR1 SGHTA, CDR2 FQGNSA. The CDR3 protein is CASSSGALNEQFF. The CDR3 coding sequence is TGTGCCAGCAGCTCCGGGGCCCTCAATGAGCAGTTCTTC.

Only one count was recorded for this clone. V usage is TRBV5-8 and J usage is TRBJ1-4; D remains unclear. With 1 base removed from V and 0 bases from J, the gap between germline ends came to 10 bases. Germline V CDR1 and CDR2: SGHTS, YDEGEE. The CDR3 sequence is 16 residues long. CDR3 region: CASSLPLGATNEKLFF. CDR3 DNA: TGTGCCAGCAGCTTGCCCCTTGGGGCAACTAATGAAAAACTGTTTTTT.

Sample share makes this clone medium-sized. The J gene is TRBJ2-1, the V gene TRBV7-2; TRBD2 matches 12 bases. V shed 3 bases, J shed 8 bases, and the junction held 8 bases outside the gene matches. Germline-derived CDR1 and CDR2 are SGHTA and FQGNSA. The CDR3 runs to 16 residues. In DNA form, the CDR3 reads TGTGCCAGCAGCTTTTCAGCGGCTAGCGGGAGGGATGAGCAGTTCTTC. It translates to CASSFSAASGRDEQFF.

V and J are TRBV19 and TRBJ2-2; D is possibly TRBD2 (5 bases). The germline V and J ends were trimmed by 6 bases and 8 bases, with 16 bases remaining between them. CDR3 length: 14 amino acids. Germline-derived CDR1 and CDR2 are LNHDA and SQIVND (reference sequence). The CDR3 protein is CASRIGVPGGELFF. DNA of the CDR3: TGTGCCAGTAGGATCGGGGTTCCTGGGGGGGAGCTGTTTTTT.

The chain uses TRBV28 and TRBJ2-7, with D maybe TRBD2 (5 bases). Trimming took off 6 bases at V and 6 bases at J, with 15 bases between the two ends. Germline V gene lookup returns CDR1 MDHEN and CDR2 SYDVKM. The CDR3 sequence is 13 residues long. CDR3 sequence (DNA): TGTGCCAGCAGGCAACCAGGACTCAGCGAGCAGTACTTC. Translated: CASRQPGLSEQYF.

CDR3 region: CASSSPDRHEQYF. The CDR3 region has the DNA TGTGCCAGCAGCTCACCGGACAGACACGAGCAGTACTTC. The rearrangement uses TRBV5-4 and TRBJ2-7, with D perhaps TRBD1 (6 bases). Germline-derived CDR1 and CDR2 are SGHNT and YYREEE (reference sequence). V was trimmed by 3 bases and J by 5 bases, leaving 12 bases between them. The CDR3 consists of 13 residues.